This TCR beta chain emerged from a study of blood T cell repertoires in COVID-19. Study as a whole: Samples of COVID-19 (acute and convalescent) were obtained from the United States, Italy and Spain. The analysed material was cDNA or gDNA that came from T cells, B-cell-depleted T cells, or PBMCs.

Germline V gives CDR1 MNHEY, CDR2 SVGAGI. The CDR3 consists of 14 residues. V lost 8 bases to trimming and J lost 2 bases, with 15 bases between them. As originally analysed: Reference gene primer amplification yielded estimated nucleated cell counts. Sequenced by immunoSEQ multiplex PCR; TCRdb stores in-frame clones only, minus some. The DNA gave D and trimming, while V, J and clone size come from that table. Of over 200,000 clones listed, about 90% are singletons. J is TRBJ1-1 and V is TRBV6-5; tentative D call: TRBD1 (6 bases). This TCR was recovered from a woman aged 60-70 years with acute or convalescent COVID-19. Sample: peripheral blood. The CDR3 bases are TGTGCCAGCGGGGGGGCGATCGGAAACACTGAAGCTTTCTTT. This codes for CASGGAIGNTEAFF.